This passage covers 5 T cell receptor beta chains from one sample sequenced in a study of CD8+ T cells in alopecia areata. RNA was isolated and reverse transcribed to cDNA, the sequencing template. Generated by immunoSEQ multiplex PCR, the TCRdb table keeps only in-frame clones and is missing some. The sample holds about 150,000 clones, about 90% seen once. Sequences were derived from CD8+ T cells sorted from blood, sampled at week 0. The receptors were sampled from a human donor with alopecia areata.

This chain links TRBV4-1 with TRBJ2-1; possibly TRBD2 for D (6 bases). The CDR3 runs 14 residues. Germline CDR1 reads MGHRA; CDR2 reads YSYEKL. Between the trimmed V and J ends, which lost 1 base and 6 bases, there was a span of 10 bases. CDR3 in DNA: TGCGCCAGCAGCCAAGTCCTCGGGGGCAATGAGCAGTTCTTC. It yields the protein CASSQVLGGNEQFF.

The rearrangement uses TRBV19 and TRBJ1-1; D may be TRBD1 (5 bases). V was cut by 0 bases and J by 6 bases, with 8 bases left in between. Per the germline V gene, CDR1 is LNHDA and CDR2 is SQIVND (reference sequence). The CDR3 sequence is 13 residues long. CDR3 DNA sequence: TGTGCCAGTAGTATAGACAGGGATTCTGAAGCTTTCTTT. It is translated as CASSIDRDSEAFF.

This clone showed up just once. The chain employs TRBV19 and TRBJ2-1; no reliable D call. The CDR3 sequence is 13 residues long. Trimming cost V 3 bases and J 8 bases, with 11 bases left between them. The germline V gene encodes CDR1 LNHDA and CDR2 SQIVND (reference sequence). The chain's CDR3 is CASSIPGRHEQFF. The DNA for the CDR3 is TGTGCCAGTAGTATCCCCGGACGGCATGAGCAGTTCTTC.

The chain joins TRBV11-2 to TRBJ1-5; no definite D call. With 5 bases removed from V and 3 bases from J, the gap between germline ends came to 5 bases. CDR3 length equals 12 residues. Germline V lookup: CDR1 SGHAT, CDR2 FQNNGV. CDR3: CASSLTNQPQHF. The CDR3 coding sequence is TGTGCCAGCAGCCTGACCAATCAGCCCCAGCATTTT.

This clone appeared a single time. The V and J genes are TRBV7-2 and TRBJ1-5, with D unresolved. The CDR3 loop spans 15 amino acids. Trimming removed 1 base from V and 5 bases from J, with 12 bases in between. From germline, CDR1 is SGHTA and CDR2 FQGNSA. CDR3: CASSLVGMPDQPQHF. DNA for the CDR3: TGTGCCAGCAGCTTAGTCGGGATGCCCGATCAGCCCCAGCATTTT.